Described below is a single T cell receptor beta chain sequence and its context. The data stem from a study of shared T cell receptors in the human thymus. The CDR3 extends over 16 amino acids. Germline V gene data show CDR1 as MDHEN and CDR2 as SYDVKM. J was trimmed by 6 bases and V by 3 bases; bases with no gene match: 8. The assay was immunoSEQ multiplex PCR, and TCRdb's table has in-frame clones only and misses some. The table lists some 640,000 clones, roughly 86% of them singletons. The same sample was also studied in work on human thymus T cells. From that paper: The thymus was resected at corrective cardiac surgery. Apparent skewing of V and J gene usage characterized both thymic and blood repertoires. Thymic repertoires overlap heavily among unrelated individuals, related research has reported.

The chain has TRBV28 and TRBJ1-5, with 10 positions matching TRBD1. Specimen: thymocytes. The source is a boy under three years old with a congenital heart defect. The CDR3 coding sequence is TGTGCCAGCAGTTTTGGGACAGGGGATTCCTTTCAGCCCCAGCATTTT. The encoded protein is CASSFGTGDSFQPQHF.